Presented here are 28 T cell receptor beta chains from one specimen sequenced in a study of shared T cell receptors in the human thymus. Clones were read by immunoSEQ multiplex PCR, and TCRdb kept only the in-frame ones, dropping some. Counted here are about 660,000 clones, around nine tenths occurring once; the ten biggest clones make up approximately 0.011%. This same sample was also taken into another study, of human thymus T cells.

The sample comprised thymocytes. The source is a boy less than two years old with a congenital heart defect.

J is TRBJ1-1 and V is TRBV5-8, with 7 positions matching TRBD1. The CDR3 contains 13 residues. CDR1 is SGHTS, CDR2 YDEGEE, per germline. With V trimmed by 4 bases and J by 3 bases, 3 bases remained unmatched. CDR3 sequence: CASSPDRYTEAFF. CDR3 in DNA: TGTGCCAGCAGCCCGGACAGGTACACTGAAGCTTTCTTT.

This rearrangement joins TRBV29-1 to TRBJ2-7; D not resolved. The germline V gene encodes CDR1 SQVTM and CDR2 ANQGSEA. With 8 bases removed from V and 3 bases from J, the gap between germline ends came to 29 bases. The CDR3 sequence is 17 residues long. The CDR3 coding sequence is TGCAGCCCGTGCGCAGGTACAGTTCCCTCCATGGACTACGAGCAGTACTTC. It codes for CSPCAGTVPSMDYEQYF.

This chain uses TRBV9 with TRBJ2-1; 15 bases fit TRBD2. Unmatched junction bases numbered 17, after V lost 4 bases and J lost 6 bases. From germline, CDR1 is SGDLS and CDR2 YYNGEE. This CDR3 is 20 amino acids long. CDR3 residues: CASSPPGTSGRLVGRNEQFF. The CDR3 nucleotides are TGTGCCAGCAGCCCCCCCGGGACTAGCGGGAGGCTTGTTGGTCGCAATGAGCAGTTCTTC.

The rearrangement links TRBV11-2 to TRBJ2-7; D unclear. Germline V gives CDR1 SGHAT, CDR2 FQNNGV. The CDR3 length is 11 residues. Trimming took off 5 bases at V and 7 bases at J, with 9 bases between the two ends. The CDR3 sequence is CASSRSEEQYF. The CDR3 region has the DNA TGTGCCAGCAGCCGAAGTGAGGAGCAGTACTTC.

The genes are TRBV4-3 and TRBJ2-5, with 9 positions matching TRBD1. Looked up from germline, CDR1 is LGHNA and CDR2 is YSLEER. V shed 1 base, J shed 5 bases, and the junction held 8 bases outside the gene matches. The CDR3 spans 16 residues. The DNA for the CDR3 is TGCGCCAGCAGCCAAGTCGGGACAGGGCGGGTGGAGACCCAGTACTTC. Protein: CASSQVGTGRVETQYF.

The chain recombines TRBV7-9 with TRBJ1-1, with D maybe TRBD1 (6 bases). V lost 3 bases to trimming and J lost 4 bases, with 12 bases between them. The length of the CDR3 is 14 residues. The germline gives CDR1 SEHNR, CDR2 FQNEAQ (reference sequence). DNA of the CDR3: TGTGCCAGCAGCTTCAGGGGAGGGAGCACTGAAGCTTTCTTT. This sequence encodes CASSFRGGSTEAFF.

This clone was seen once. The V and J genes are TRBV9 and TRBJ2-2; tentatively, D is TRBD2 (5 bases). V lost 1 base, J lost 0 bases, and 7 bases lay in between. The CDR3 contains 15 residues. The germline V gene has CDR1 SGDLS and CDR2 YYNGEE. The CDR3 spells CASSVKLANTGELFF. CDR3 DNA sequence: TGTGCCAGCAGCGTAAAACTAGCGAACACCGGGGAGCTGTTTTTT.

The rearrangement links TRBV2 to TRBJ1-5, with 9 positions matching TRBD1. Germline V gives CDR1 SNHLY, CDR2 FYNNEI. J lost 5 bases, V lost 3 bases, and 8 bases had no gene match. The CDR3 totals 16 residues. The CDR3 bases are TGTGCCAGCAGTGACAAAGGCCGGGACAGGGATCAGCCCCAGCATTTT. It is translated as CASSDKGRDRDQPQHF.

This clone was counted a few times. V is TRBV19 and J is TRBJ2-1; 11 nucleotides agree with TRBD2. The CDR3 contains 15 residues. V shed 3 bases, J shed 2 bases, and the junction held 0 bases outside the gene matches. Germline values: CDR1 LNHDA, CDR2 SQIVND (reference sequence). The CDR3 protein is CASSISGRAYNEQFF. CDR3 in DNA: TGTGCCAGTAGTATTAGCGGGAGGGCCTACAATGAGCAGTTCTTC.

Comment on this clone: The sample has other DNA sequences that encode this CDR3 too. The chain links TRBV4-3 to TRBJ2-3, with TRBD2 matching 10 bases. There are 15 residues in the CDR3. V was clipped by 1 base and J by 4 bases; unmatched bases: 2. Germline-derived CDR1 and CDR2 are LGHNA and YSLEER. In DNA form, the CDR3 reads TGCGCCAGCAGCCAAGGACTAGCGGGTGCAGATACGCAGTATTTT. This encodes CASSQGLAGADTQYF.

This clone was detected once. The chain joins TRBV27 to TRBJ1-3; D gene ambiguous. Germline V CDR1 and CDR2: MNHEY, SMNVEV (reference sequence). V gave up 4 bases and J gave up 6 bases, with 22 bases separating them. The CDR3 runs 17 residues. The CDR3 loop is CASSSLGPAMRENTIYF. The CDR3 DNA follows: TGTGCCAGCAGTTCCTTAGGCCCAGCAATGAGGGAAAACACCATATATTTT.

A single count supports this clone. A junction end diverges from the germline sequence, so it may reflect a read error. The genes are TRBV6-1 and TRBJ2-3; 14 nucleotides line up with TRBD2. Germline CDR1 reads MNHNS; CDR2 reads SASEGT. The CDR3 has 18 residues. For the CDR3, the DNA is TGTGCCAGCACTGAACTTCGACTAGCGGGAGGGGGTACAGATACGCAGTATTTT. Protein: CASTELRLAGGGTDTQYF.

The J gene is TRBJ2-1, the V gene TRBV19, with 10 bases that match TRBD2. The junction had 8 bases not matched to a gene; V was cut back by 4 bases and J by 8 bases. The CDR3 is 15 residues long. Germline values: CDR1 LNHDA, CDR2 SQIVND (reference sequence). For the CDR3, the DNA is TGTGCCAGTAGTACAACCTTAGCGGGAGGCCATGAGCAGTTCTTC. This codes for CASSTTLAGGHEQFF. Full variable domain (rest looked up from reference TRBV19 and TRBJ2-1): DGGITQSPKYLFRKEGQNVTLSCEQNLNHDAMYWYRQDPGQGLRLIYYSQIVNDFQKGDIAEGYSVSREKKESFPLTVTSAQKNPTAFYLCASSTTLAGGHEQFFGPGTRLTVL.

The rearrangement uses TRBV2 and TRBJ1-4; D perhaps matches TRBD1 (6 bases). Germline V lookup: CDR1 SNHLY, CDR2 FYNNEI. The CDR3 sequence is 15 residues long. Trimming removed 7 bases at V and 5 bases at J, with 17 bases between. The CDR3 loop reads CASTGGGTPNEKLFF. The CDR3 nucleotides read TGTGCCAGCACCGGAGGTGGGACACCGAATGAAAAACTGTTTTTT.

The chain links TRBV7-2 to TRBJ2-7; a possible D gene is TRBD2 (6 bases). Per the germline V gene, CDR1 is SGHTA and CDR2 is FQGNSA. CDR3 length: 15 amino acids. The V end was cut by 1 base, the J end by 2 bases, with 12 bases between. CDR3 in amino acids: CASSLGGRGPYEQYF. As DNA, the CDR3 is TGTGCCAGCAGCTTAGGTGGGCGGGGCCCCTACGAGCAGTACTTC.

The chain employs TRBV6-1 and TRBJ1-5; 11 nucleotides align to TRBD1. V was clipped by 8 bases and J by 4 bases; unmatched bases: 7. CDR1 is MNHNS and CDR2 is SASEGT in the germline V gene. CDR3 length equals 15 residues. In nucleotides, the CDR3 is TGTGCCAGCCGCCAGGACAGGGGGCGGAATCAGCCCCAGCATTTT. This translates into CASRQDRGRNQPQHF.

DNA for the CDR3: TGTGCCAGCAGACCAACCGAGGGACTAGCGGGACCTTTCACAGATACGCAGTATTTT. Translated: CASRPTEGLAGPFTDTQYF. The chain combines TRBV13 with TRBJ2-3; 13 positions match TRBD2. Per the germline V gene, CDR1 is PRHDT and CDR2 is FYEKMQ (reference sequence). Trimming removed 6 bases from V and 2 bases from J; junction bases left unmatched: 14. CDR3 length: 19 amino acids.

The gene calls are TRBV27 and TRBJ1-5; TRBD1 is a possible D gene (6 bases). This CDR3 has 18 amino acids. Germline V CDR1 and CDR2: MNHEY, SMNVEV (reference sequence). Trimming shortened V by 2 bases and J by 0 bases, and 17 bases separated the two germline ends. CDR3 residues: CASSLLGARHSSNQPQHF. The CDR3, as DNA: TGTGCCAGCAGTTTACTGGGGGCGCGGCATTCTAGCAATCAGCCCCAGCATTTT.

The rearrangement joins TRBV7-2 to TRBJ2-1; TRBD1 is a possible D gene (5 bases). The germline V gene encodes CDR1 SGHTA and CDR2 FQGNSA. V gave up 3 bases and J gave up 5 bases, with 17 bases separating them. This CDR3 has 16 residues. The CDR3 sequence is CASSLGPPDPHNEQFF. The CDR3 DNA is TGTGCCAGCAGCTTGGGGCCCCCCGACCCTCACAATGAGCAGTTCTTC.

This CDR3 reads CSVEEGPAVLFF. DNA for the CDR3: TGCAGCGTTGAGGAGGGTCCTGCGGTCCTGTTTTTT. The chain recombines TRBV29-1 with TRBJ1-4; D remains unclear. Germline CDR1 SQVTM, CDR2 ANQGSEA. The ends were cut back, 3 bases at V and 14 bases at J, with 16 bases in the middle. This CDR3 has 12 residues.

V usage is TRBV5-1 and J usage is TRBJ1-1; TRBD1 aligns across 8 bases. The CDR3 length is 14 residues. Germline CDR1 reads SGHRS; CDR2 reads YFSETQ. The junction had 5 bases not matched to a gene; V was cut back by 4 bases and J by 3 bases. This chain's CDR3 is CASSLRGRDTEAFF. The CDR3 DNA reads TGCGCCAGCAGCCTCAGGGGGCGTGACACTGAAGCTTTCTTT. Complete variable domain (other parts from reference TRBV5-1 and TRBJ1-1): KAGVTQTPRYLIKTRGQQVTLSCSPISGHRSVSWYQQTPGQGLQFLFEYFSETQRNKGNFPGRFSGRQFSNSRSEMNVSTLELGDSALYLCASSLRGRDTEAFFGQGTRLTVV.

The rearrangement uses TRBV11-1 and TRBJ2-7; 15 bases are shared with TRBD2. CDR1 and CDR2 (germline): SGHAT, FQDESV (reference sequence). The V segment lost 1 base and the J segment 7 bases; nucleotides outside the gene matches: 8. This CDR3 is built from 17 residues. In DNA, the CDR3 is TGTGCCAGCAGCTTAGGTGTGGGACTAGCGGGAGGAGGAGAGCAGTACTTC. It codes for CASSLGVGLAGGGEQYF.

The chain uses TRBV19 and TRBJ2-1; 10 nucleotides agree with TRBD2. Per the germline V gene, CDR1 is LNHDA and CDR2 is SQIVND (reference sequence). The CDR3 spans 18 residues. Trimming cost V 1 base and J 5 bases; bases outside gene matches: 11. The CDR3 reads CASSIATSGIPPDNEQFF. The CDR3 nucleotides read TGTGCCAGTAGTATAGCTACTAGCGGGATCCCTCCTGACAATGAGCAGTTCTTC.

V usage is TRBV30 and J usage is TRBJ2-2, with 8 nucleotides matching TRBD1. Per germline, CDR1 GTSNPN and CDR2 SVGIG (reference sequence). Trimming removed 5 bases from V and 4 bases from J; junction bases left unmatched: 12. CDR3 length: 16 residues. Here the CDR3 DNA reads TGTGCCTGGGTCCCGGCAGGGGGCTCGGGCACCGGGGAGCTGTTTTTT. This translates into CAWVPAGGSGTGELFF.

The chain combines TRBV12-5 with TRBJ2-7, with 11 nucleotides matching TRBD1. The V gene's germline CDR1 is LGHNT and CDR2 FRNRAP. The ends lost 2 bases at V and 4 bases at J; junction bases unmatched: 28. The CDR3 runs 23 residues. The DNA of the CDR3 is TGTGCTAGTGGTTTGCCCCGGACAGGGGGCGCCGGTAGCGGGGACGATTGGAGTTACGAGCAGTACTTC. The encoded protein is CASGLPRTGGAGSGDDWSYEQYF.

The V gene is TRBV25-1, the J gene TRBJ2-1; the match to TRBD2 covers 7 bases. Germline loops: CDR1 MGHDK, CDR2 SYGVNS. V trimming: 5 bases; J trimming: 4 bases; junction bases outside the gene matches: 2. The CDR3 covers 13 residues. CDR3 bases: TGTGCCAGCAGTTGGACTAGGTACAATGAGCAGTTCTTC. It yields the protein CASSWTRYNEQFF.

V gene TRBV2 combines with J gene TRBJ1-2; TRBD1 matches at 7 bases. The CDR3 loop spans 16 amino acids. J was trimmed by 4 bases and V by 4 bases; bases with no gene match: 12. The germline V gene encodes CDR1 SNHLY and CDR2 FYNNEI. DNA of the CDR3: TGTGCCAGCAGTGGAACTATACGGGGACAGATCTATGGCTACACCTTC. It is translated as CASSGTIRGQIYGYTF.

This CDR3 is CASTKTSPPRETQYF. The CDR3 DNA follows: TGCGCCAGCACGAAGACTAGCCCCCCGCGGGAGACCCAGTACTTC. V gene TRBV5-1 combines with J gene TRBJ2-5; TRBD2 aligns across 7 bases. Losses at the gene ends were 6 bases for V and 5 bases for J; bases not matched to a gene: 13. The germline gives CDR1 SGHRS, CDR2 YFSETQ. This CDR3 comprises 15 residues.